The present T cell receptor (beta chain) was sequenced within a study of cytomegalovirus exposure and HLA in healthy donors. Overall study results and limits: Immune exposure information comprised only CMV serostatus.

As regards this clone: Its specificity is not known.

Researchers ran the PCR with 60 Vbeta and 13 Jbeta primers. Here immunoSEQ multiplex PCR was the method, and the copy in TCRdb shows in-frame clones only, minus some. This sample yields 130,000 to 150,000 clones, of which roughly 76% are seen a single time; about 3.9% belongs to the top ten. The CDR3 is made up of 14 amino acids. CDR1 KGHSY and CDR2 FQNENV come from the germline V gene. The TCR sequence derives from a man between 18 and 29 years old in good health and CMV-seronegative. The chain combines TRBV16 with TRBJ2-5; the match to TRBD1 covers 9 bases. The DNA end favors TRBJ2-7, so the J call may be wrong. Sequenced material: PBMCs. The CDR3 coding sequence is TGTGCCAGCAGGCCCGGGACAGGGTCCTACGAGCAGTACTTC. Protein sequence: CASRPGTGSYEQYF.